These 3 T cell receptor beta chains came from one sample sequenced in a study of T cell responses to AZD1222 COVID-19 vaccine. The assay was immunoSEQ multiplex PCR, and TCRdb's table has in-frame clones only and misses some. Seen here are approximately 81,000 clones, about four fifths observed once, and the top ten hold approximately 1.3%. The source was peripheral blood, collected 28 days after the second AZD1222 dose. These receptors originate from an adult who received the AZD1222 COVID-19 vaccine.

The V call is TRBV2, the J call TRBJ1-2; the D gene is possibly TRBD1 (6 bases). Germline V gene sequence: CDR1 SNHLY, CDR2 FYNNEI. Trimming cost V 2 bases and J 8 bases, with 18 bases left between them. The CDR3 extends over 15 amino acids. The CDR3 DNA reads TGTGCCAGCAGTGAAAGCTTCTTTGACAGGAAGGGCTACACCTTC. It codes for CASSESFFDRKGYTF.

V and J are TRBV28 and TRBJ1-1; D uncertain. V was shortened by 3 bases and J by 10 bases, with 24 bases between the two germline ends. CDR1 and CDR2 (germline): MDHEN, SYDVKM. The CDR3 has 16 amino acids. The CDR3 sequence: CASSFPGKFTAEGAFF. Written as DNA, the CDR3 is TGTGCCAGCAGTTTTCCCGGCAAATTTACAGCGGAGGGAGCTTTCTTT.

The chain links TRBV6-4 to TRBJ2-1, with TRBD2 identical over 9 bases. This CDR3 has 16 amino acids. The ends lost 0 bases at V and 2 bases at J; junction bases unmatched: 2. Germline values: CDR1 MRHNA, CDR2 SNTAGT. The CDR3 loop is CASSDSGGGAYNEQFF. CDR3 in DNA: TGTGCCAGCAGTGACTCTGGCGGGGGGGCCTACAATGAGCAGTTCTTC.